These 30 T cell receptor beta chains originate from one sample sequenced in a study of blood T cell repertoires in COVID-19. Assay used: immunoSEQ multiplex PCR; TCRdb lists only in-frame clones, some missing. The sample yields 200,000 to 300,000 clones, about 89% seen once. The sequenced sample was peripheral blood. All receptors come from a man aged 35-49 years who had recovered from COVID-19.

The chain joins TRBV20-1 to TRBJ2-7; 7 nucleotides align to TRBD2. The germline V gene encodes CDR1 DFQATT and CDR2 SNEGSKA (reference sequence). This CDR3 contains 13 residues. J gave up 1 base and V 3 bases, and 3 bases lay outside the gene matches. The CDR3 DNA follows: TGCAGTGCTAGTCCGGGAGGTTCCTACGAGCAGTACTTC. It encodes CSASPGGSYEQYF.

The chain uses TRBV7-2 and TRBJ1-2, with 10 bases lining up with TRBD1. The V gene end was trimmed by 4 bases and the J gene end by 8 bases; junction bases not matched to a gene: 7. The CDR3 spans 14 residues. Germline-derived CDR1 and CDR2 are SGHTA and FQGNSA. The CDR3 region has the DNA TGTGCCAGCAGCTCGGACAGGGGGATGCGGGGCTACACCTTC. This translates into CASSSDRGMRGYTF.

This chain's CDR3 is CASSHLRAYEQYF. DNA of the CDR3: TGTGCCAGCAGTCACCTGAGAGCTTACGAGCAGTACTTC. This chain uses TRBV6-2 or TRBV6-3 with TRBJ2-7; D is unresolved. V was pared by 5 bases and J by 4 bases, with 12 bases between. This CDR3 is 13 amino acids long. Germline assignment: CDR1 MNHEY and CDR2 SVGEGT.

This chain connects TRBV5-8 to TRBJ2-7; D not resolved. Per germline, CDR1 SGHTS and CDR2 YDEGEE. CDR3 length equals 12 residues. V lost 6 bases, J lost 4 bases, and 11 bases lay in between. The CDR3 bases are TGTGCCAGCACCTTATCTCAGTACGAGCAGTACTTC. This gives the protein CASTLSQYEQYF.

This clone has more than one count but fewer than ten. CDR3 amino acids: CASSGVGASSYNEQFF. In nucleotides, the CDR3 is TGCGCCAGCAGTGGAGTAGGGGCGAGCTCCTACAATGAGCAGTTCTTC. The chain employs TRBV10-1 and TRBJ2-1; possibly TRBD1 for D (5 bases). Looked up from germline, CDR1 is WNHNN and CDR2 is SYGVQD (reference sequence). The V end was cut by 4 bases, the J end by 0 bases, with 13 bases between. The CDR3 has 16 residues.

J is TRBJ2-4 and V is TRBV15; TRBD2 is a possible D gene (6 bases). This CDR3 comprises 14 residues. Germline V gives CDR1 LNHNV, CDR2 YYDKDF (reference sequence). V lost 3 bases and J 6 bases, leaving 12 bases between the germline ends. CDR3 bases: TGTGCCACCAGCAGCGGGGGTGTCGGAAACATTCAGTACTTC. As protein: CATSSGGVGNIQYF.

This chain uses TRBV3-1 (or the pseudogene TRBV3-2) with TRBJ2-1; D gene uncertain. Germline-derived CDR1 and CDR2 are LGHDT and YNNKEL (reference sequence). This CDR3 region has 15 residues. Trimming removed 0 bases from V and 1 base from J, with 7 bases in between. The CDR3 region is CASSQEPRSYNEQFF. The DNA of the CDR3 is TGTGCCAGCAGCCAAGAACCCAGGTCCTACAATGAGCAGTTCTTC.

In nucleotides, the CDR3 is TGTGCCAGCAGCCAAGCGGTCTCCTACACTGAAGCTTTCTTT. Amino acid sequence: CASSQAVSYTEAFF. The chain has TRBV14 and TRBJ1-1, with no clear D. This CDR3 is built from 14 residues. Germline CDR1 and CDR2: SGHDN and FVKESK. V lost 1 base and J 3 bases, leaving 9 bases between the germline ends.

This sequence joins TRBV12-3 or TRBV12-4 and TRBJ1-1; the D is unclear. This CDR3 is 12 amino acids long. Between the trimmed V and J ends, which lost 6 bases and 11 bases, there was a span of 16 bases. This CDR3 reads CASSQPGLGAFF. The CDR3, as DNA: TGTGCCAGCAGCCAGCCAGGCCTCGGCGCTTTCTTT.

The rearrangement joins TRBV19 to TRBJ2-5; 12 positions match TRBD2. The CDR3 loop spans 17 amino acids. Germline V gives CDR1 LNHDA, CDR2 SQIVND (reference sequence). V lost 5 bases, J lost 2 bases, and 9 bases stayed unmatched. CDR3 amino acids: CASSAGLAGRFQETQYF. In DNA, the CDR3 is TGTGCCAGTAGTGCCGGACTAGCGGGACGGTTTCAAGAGACCCAGTACTTC.

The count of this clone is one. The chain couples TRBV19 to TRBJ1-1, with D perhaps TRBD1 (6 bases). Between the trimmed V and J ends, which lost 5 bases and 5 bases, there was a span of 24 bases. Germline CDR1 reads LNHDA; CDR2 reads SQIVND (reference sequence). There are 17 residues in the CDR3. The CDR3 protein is CASSPRLRQESGTEAFF. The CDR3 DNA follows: TGTGCCAGTAGTCCACGATTAAGACAGGAGTCGGGGACTGAAGCTTTCTTT.

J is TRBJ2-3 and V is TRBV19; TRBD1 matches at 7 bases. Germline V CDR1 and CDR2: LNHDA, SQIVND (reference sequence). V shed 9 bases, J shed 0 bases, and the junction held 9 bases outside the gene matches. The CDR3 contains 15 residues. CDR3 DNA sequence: TGTGCCAGCGGAGAAGGGGGCTTAAGCACAGATACGCAGTATTTT. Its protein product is CASGEGGLSTDTQYF.

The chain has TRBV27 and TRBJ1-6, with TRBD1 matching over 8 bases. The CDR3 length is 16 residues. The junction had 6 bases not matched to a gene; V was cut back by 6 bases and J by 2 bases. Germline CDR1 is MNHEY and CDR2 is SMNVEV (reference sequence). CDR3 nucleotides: TGTGCCAGCAGACCCCCGGGACAGGCCTATAATTCACCCCTCCACTTT. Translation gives CASRPPGQAYNSPLHF.

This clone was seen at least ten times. Here the CDR3 DNA reads TGTGCCAGTACCCAAAATTCCGGTAGCAATCAGCCCCAGCATTTT. The encoded protein is CASTQNSGSNQPQHF. The gene calls are TRBV19 and TRBJ1-5; D ambiguous. This CDR3 has 15 residues. CDR1 is LNHDA and CDR2 is SQIVND in the germline V gene (reference sequence). V was shortened by 7 bases and J by 0 bases, with 13 bases between the two germline ends.

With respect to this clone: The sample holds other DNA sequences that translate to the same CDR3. The CDR3 spells CASSIGRGYEQYF. CDR3 sequence (DNA): TGTGCCAGTAGTATCGGCAGGGGCTACGAGCAGTACTTC. The chain has TRBV19 and TRBJ2-7; TRBD1 is a possible D gene (6 bases). The CDR3 has 13 amino acids. V was clipped by 3 bases and J by 3 bases, with 9 bases between them. Germline CDR1 LNHDA, CDR2 SQIVND (reference sequence).

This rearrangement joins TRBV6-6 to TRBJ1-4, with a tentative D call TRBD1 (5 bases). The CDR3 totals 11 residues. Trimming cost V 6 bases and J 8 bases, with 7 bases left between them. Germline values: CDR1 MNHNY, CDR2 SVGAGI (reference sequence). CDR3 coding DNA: TGTGCCAGCAGCGGGGGGGAAAAACTGTTTTTT. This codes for CASSGGEKLFF.

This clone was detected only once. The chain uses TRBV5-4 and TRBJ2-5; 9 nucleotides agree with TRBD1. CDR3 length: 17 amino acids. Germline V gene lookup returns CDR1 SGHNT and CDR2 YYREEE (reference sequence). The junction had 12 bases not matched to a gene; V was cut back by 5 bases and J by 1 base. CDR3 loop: CASSPGTGHKTQETQYF. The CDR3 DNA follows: TGTGCCAGCAGTCCCGGGACAGGGCACAAGACCCAAGAGACCCAGTACTTC.

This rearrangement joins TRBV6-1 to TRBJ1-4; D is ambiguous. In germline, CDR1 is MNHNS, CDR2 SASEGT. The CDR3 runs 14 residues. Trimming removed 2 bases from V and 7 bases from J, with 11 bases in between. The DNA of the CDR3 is TGTGCCAGCAGTGAAATCGGTAGGAGTGAAAAACTGTTTTTT. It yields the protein CASSEIGRSEKLFF.

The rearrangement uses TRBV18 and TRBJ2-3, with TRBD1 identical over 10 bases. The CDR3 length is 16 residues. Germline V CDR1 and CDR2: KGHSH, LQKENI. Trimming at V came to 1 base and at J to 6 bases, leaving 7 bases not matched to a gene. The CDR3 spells CASSPLGQGGRDTQYF. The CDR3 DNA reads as TGTGCCAGCTCACCACTCGGACAGGGGGGTCGGGATACGCAGTATTTT.

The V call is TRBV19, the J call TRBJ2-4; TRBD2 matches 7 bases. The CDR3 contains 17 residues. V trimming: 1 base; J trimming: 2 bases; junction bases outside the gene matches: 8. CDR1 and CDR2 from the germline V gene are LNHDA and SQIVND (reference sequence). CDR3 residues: CASSIVSASGPKNIQYF. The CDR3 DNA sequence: TGTGCCAGTAGTATAGTATCCGCTAGCGGCCCCAAAAACATTCAGTACTTC.

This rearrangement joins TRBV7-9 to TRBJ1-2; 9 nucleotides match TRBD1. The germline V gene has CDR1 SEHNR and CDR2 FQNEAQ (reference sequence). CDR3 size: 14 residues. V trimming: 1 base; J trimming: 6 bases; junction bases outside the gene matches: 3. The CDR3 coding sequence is TGTGCCAGCAGCTTAGGGACAGGGGAGGATGGCTACACCTTC. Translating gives CASSLGTGEDGYTF.

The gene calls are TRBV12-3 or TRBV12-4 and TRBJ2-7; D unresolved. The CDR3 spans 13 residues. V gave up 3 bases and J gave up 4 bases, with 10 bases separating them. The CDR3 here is CASSFLTRYEQYF. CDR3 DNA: TGTGCCAGCAGTTTTTTGACTCGATACGAGCAGTACTTC.

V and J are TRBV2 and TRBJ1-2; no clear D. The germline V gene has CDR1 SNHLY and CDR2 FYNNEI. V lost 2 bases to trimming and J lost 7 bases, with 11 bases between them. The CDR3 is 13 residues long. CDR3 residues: CASSERGLGGYTF. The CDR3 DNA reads TGTGCCAGCAGTGAACGAGGGTTGGGTGGCTACACCTTC.

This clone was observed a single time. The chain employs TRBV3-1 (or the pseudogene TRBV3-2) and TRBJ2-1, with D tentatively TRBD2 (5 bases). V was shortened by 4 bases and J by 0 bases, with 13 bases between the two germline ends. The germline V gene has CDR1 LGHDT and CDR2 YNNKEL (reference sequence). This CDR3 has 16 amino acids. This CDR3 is CASSPAAGRSYNEQFF. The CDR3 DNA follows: TGTGCCAGCAGCCCCGCGGCGGGTCGCTCCTACAATGAGCAGTTCTTC.

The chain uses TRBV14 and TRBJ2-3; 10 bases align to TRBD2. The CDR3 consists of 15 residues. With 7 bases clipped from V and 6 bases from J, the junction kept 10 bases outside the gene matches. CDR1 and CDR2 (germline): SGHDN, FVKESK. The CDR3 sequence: CASTDTSGARDTQYF. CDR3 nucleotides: TGTGCCAGCACCGATACTAGCGGGGCTCGGGATACGCAGTATTTT.

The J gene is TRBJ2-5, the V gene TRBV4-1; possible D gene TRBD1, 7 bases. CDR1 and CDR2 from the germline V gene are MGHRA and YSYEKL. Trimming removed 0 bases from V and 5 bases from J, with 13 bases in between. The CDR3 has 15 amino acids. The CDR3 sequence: CASSQEAGGWETQYF. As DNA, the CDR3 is TGCGCCAGCAGCCAAGAGGCAGGGGGGTGGGAGACCCAGTACTTC.

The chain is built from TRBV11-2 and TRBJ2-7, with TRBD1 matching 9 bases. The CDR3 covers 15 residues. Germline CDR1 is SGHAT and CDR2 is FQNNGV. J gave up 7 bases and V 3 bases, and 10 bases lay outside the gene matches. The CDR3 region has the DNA TGTGCCAGCAGCTTCACCGGGACAGGGTCCGGAGAGCAGTACTTC. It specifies CASSFTGTGSGEQYF.

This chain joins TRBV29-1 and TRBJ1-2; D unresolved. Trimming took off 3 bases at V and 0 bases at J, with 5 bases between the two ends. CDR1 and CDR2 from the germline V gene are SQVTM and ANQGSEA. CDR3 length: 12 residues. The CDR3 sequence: CSVDIANYGYTF. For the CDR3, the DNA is TGCAGCGTTGACATAGCTAACTATGGCTACACCTTC.

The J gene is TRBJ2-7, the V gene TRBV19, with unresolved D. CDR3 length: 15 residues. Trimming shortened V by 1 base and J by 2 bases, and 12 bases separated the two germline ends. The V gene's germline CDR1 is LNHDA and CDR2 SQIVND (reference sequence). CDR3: CASSIGRYVPYEQYF. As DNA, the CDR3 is TGTGCCAGTAGTATAGGTCGGTATGTGCCCTACGAGCAGTACTTC.

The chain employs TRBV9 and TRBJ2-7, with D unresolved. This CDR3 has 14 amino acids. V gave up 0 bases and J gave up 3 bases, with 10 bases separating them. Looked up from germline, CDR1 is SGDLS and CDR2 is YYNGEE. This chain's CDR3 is CASSVGGLNYEQYF. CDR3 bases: TGTGCCAGCAGCGTAGGAGGTCTGAACTACGAGCAGTACTTC.